This T cell receptor (beta chain) was sequenced in a study of cytomegalovirus exposure and HLA in healthy donors. Every donor was a healthy person donating bone marrow. Comment on this clone: What it binds is not known.

PCR primers comprised 60 Vbeta and 13 Jbeta primers. The data were produced by immunoSEQ multiplex PCR, yet TCRdb's version contains in-frame clones alone and is incomplete. The sample holds over 75,000 clones, less than 80% seen once. The length of the CDR3 is 14 residues. CDR1 and CDR2 from the germline V gene are SGHTA and FQGNSA. The V end was cut by 4 bases, the J end by 0 bases, with 10 bases between. Overall study findings and caveats: A missense variant in DCLRE1C was later tied to TCR beta V- and J-gene trimming.

The source material was PBMCs. V is TRBV7-2 and J is TRBJ2-7; D remains ambiguous. The sequence derives from a man aged 25 to 40 in good health and CMV-seronegative. CDR3 in amino acids: CASSSYVSSYEQYF. Written as DNA, the CDR3 is TGTGCCAGCAGCTCGTATGTGTCCTCCTACGAGCAGTACTTC.